This passage covers 12 T cell receptor beta chains from one sample sequenced in a study of blood T cell repertoires in COVID-19. The assay was immunoSEQ multiplex PCR, and TCRdb's table has in-frame clones only and misses some. The data contain a few hundred thousand clones, about 86% of them singletons. Source material: PBMCs or T cells enriched from blood (not recorded which). These receptors were collected from a man over 45 who had recovered from COVID-19.

This sequence joins TRBV2 and TRBJ2-3; D is perhaps TRBD2 (5 bases). Germline CDR1 reads SNHLY; CDR2 reads FYNNEI. The CDR3 spans 14 residues. The V end lost 2 bases, the J end lost 1 base, and 7 bases lay between the germline ends. CDR3 region: CASSETAGTDTQYF. CDR3 sequence (DNA): TGTGCCAGCAGTGAAACAGCGGGCACAGATACGCAGTATTTT.

The genes are TRBV9 and TRBJ1-3; 8 nucleotides line up with TRBD1. This CDR3 region has 16 residues. Trimming took 4 bases from V and 1 from J; bases not matched to a gene: 7. Germline V gene lookup returns CDR1 SGDLS and CDR2 YYNGEE. The CDR3: CASSISDRESGNTIYF. In nucleotides, the CDR3 is TGTGCCAGCAGCATCTCGGACAGGGAATCTGGAAACACCATATATTTT.

The chain uses TRBV7-2 and TRBJ2-5, with 13 bases fitting TRBD2. Germline lookup yields CDR1 SGHTA and CDR2 FQGNSA. The CDR3 has 15 residues. Unmatched junction bases numbered 1, after V lost 5 bases and J lost 1 base. CDR3 nucleotide sequence: TGTGCCAGCAGCACTAGCGGGAGGGGCCAAGAGACCCAGTACTTC. Protein sequence: CASSTSGRGQETQYF. Supplemented by reference TRBV7-2 and TRBJ2-5, the full variable domain reads GAGVSQSPSNKVTEKGKDVELRCDPISGHTALYWYRQSLGQGLEFLIYFQGNSAPDKSGLPSDRFSAERTGGSVSTLTIQRTQQEDSAVYLCASSTSGRGQETQYFGPGTRLLVL.

By share of the sample, this clone is medium-sized (0.01 to 0.1%). The chain recombines TRBV7-8 with TRBJ2-1; TRBD2 matches at 13 bases. V lost 0 bases, J lost 0 bases, and 5 bases stayed unmatched. Germline V CDR1 and CDR2: SGHVS, FQNEAQ. The CDR3 has 19 amino acids. This CDR3 is CASSLARLAGGLSYNEQFF. Here the CDR3 DNA reads TGTGCCAGCAGCTTAGCAAGACTAGCGGGAGGCCTCTCCTACAATGAGCAGTTCTTC.

The CDR3 spells CASSQPPRSYNEQFF. The CDR3, as DNA: TGCGCCAGCAGTCAACCCCCGCGGTCCTACAATGAGCAGTTCTTC. The V call is TRBV23-1, the J call TRBJ2-1; D call uncertain. TRBV23-1 has ORF status, its function being uncertain. V was pared by 2 bases and J by 1 base, with 9 bases between. This CDR3 region has 15 residues.

The chain couples TRBV20-1 to TRBJ2-7; D call uncertain. This CDR3 has 10 amino acids. Germline V gives CDR1 DFQATT, CDR2 SNEGSKA (reference sequence). Trimming shortened V by 1 base and J by 7 bases, and 5 bases separated the two germline ends. As DNA, the CDR3 is TGCAGTGCTAGAGGCGAGGAGCAGTACTTC. Residues: CSARGEEQYF.

The chain has TRBV2 and TRBJ1-1; no firm D call. CDR1 is SNHLY and CDR2 is FYNNEI in the germline V gene. The CDR3 runs 12 residues. V gave up 6 bases and J gave up 0 bases, with 5 bases separating them. DNA of the CDR3: TGTGCCAGCAGACCGGTGAACACTGAAGCTTTCTTT. Its protein is CASRPVNTEAFF. Combining the CDR3 with reference TRBV2 and TRBJ1-1 gives the whole variable domain EPEVTQTPSHQVTQMGQEVILRCVPISNHLYFYWYRQILGQKVEFLVSFYNNEISEKSEIFDDQFSVERPDGSNFTLKIRSTKLEDSAMYFCASRPVNTEAFFGQGTRLTVV.

In the case of this clone: Other DNA sequences from this sample encode an identical CDR3 as well. This sequence joins TRBV9 and TRBJ1-2; possible D gene TRBD1, 5 bases. Germline CDR1 reads SGDLS; CDR2 reads YYNGEE. The V and J ends lost 0 bases and 2 bases respectively, with 8 bases between them. The CDR3 is 14 residues long. CDR3: CASSVGDRNYGYTF. The CDR3 DNA sequence: TGTGCCAGCAGCGTAGGTGACAGAAACTATGGCTACACCTTC. The complete variable domain, with remaining parts taken from reference TRBV9 and TRBJ1-2, reads DSGVTQTPKHLITATGQRVTLRCSPRSGDLSVYWYQQSLDQGLQFLIQYYNGEERAKGNILERFSAQQFPDLHSELNLSSLELGDSALYFCASSVGDRNYGYTFGSGTRLTVV.

V gene TRBV27 combines with J gene TRBJ2-3, with 10 bases matching TRBD1. J gave up 3 bases and V 8 bases, and 8 bases lay outside the gene matches. Germline V gives CDR1 MNHEY, CDR2 SMNVEV (reference sequence). CDR3 size: 15 residues. This chain's CDR3 is CASYRGDRGTDTQYF. DNA for the CDR3: TGTGCCAGCTACCGAGGGGACAGGGGTACAGATACGCAGTATTTT.

The V gene is TRBV24-1, the J gene TRBJ2-1; D perhaps matches TRBD1 (5 bases). The CDR3 loop spans 16 amino acids. V was shortened by 6 bases and J by 0 bases, with 14 bases between the two germline ends. Germline CDR1 is KGHDR and CDR2 is SFDVKD. The DNA of the CDR3 is TGTGCCACCAGTATTTCCGGACACCTCTCCTACAATGAGCAGTTCTTC. As protein: CATSISGHLSYNEQFF.

This clone has just one count. CDR3 DNA sequence: TGCGCCAGCAGCCAAGGGACTAGCGGGGGGGCCTTTTACGAGCAGTACTTC. It specifies CASSQGTSGGAFYEQYF. The J gene is TRBJ2-7, the V gene TRBV4-1; 15 bases align to TRBD2. The CDR3 has 17 residues. Germline V gene sequence: CDR1 MGHRA, CDR2 YSYEKL. The V and J ends lost 1 base and 4 bases, in that order; junction bases with no gene match: 5.

The genes are TRBV11-2 and TRBJ2-1; 8 positions agree with TRBD1. Germline V gene data show CDR1 as SGHAT and CDR2 as FQNNGV. V was pared by 7 bases and J by 9 bases, with 8 bases of the junction left unmatched. This CDR3 spans 13 amino acids. The CDR3 region is CASTQGTGGEQFF. DNA for the CDR3: TGTGCCAGCACCCAAGGGACAGGCGGTGAGCAGTTCTTC.